These T cell receptor beta chains were read from a single sample in a study of blood T cell repertoires in COVID-19. This table comes from immunoSEQ multiplex PCR, and its TCRdb copy is limited to in-frame clones, with some not included. The sample contains 250,000 to 300,000 clones, roughly nine tenths of which appear only once. The specimen was peripheral blood. All receptors derive from a woman under 40 with COVID-19, enrolled during active disease. Both conserved end residues are part of each CDR3. D genes are given only for firm matches. Rows may omit the clone size; those that give it use once, few, many or a size class.

>.|TRBJ2-2|TRBV19|TRBD1
CASSTDRDSLNTGELFF
TGTGCCAGTAGTACCGACCGGGACAGTTTGAACACCGGGGAGCTGTTTTTT
>.|TRBJ1-5|TRBV4-1|TRBD1
CASSQSGTVNSNQPQHF
TGCGCCAGCAGCCAATCCGGGACAGTGAATAGCAATCAGCCCCAGCATTTT
>once|TRBJ2-1|TRBV5-4|TRBD2
CASSSERTSGYNEQFF
TGTGCCAGCAGCTCCGAACGGACTAGCGGCTACAATGAGCAGTTCTTC
>once|TRBJ1-3|TRBV6-2/TRBV6-3|TRBD1
CASSSYRGAGTVGNTIYF
TGTGCCAGCAGTTCCTATAGGGGGGCCGGGACAGTTGGAAACACCATATATTTT
>.|TRBJ1-5|TRBV5-1|.
CASSRGPDQPQHF
TGCGCCAGCAGCCGGGGTCCAGATCAGCCCCAGCATTTT
>.|TRBJ1-4|TRBV29-1|.
CSVEGGNSHEKLFF
TGCAGCGTTGAAGGGGGCAACTCCCATGAAAAACTGTTTTTT
>few|TRBJ2-2|TRBV19|TRBD1
CATLKGDSHTGELFF
TGTGCCACATTAAAGGGGGACAGTCACACCGGGGAGCTGTTTTTT
>many|TRBJ1-1|TRBV19|TRBD1
CASSTGQSNTEAFF
TGTGCCAGTAGTACGGGACAGTCCAACACTGAAGCTTTCTTT
>few|TRBJ2-2|TRBV4-1|TRBD2
CASSQVFTGRAVTGELFF
TGCGCCAGCAGCCAAGTCTTCACCGGGAGGGCCGTCACCGGGGAGCTGTTTTTT
>.|TRBJ2-3|TRBV4-2|.
CASSQNGGQDTQYF
TGTGCCAGCAGCCAAAATGGGGGCCAAGATACGCAGTATTTT
>.|TRBJ2-3|TRBV29-1|TRBD1
CSVRTGRRTDTQYF
TGCAGCGTTAGGACAGGACGCAGGACCGATACGCAGTATTTT
>.|TRBJ1-5|TRBV27|TRBD1
CASRSTTGGLVNQPQHF
TGTGCCAGCAGGTCTACAACAGGGGGCCTCGTTAATCAGCCCCAGCATTTT
>.|TRBJ2-7|TRBV20-1|TRBD2
CSASWTSGRRAYEQYF
TGCAGTGCTAGTTGGACTAGCGGGAGGCGTGCCTACGAGCAGTACTTC
>once|TRBJ2-1|TRBV7-2|.
CASSLFGEDYNEQFF
TGTGCCAGCAGCTTATTTGGGGAGGATTACAATGAGCAGTTCTTC
>.|TRBJ1-5|TRBV2|.
CASSWEDGSNQPQHF
TGTGCCAGCAGCTGGGAGGACGGTAGCAATCAGCCCCAGCATTTT
>few|TRBJ1-5|TRBV2|.
CASSERTQNQPQHF
TGTGCCAGCAGTGAAAGGACACAGAATCAGCCCCAGCATTTT
>.|TRBJ1-6|TRBV28|.
CASLTEINYNSPLHF
TGTGCCAGCCTGACAGAAATCAACTATAATTCACCCCTCCACTTT
>few|TRBJ2-2|TRBV5-6|.
CASSLSDSSTGELFF
TGTGCCAGCAGCTTGAGTGACAGTTCTACCGGGGAGCTGTTTTTT
>.|TRBJ1-4|TRBV28|.
CASCAGVREKLFF
TGTGCCAGCTGCGCAGGGGTGCGAGAAAAACTGTTTTTT
>.|TRBJ2-1|TRBV4-2|TRBD2
CASSQEAGGGVEQFF
TGTGCCAGCAGCCAAGAAGCGGGAGGAGGCGTTGAGCAGTTCTTC
>.|TRBJ2-1|TRBV7-2|.
CASTPRAVYNEQFF
TGTGCCAGCACCCCGAGGGCTGTTTACAATGAGCAGTTCTTC
>.|TRBJ1-5|TRBV30|TRBD1
CAWSADRDVSGLSNQPQHF
TGTGCCTGGAGTGCCGACAGGGATGTCTCGGGTTTGAGCAATCAGCCCCAGCATTTT
>.|TRBJ1-5|TRBV19|.
CASSINRNNQPQHF
TGTGCCAGTAGTATAAACAGAAATAATCAGCCCCAGCATTTT
>.|TRBJ2-3|TRBV11-3|TRBD2
CASSLDGGSTDTQYF
TGTGCCAGCAGCTTAGATGGCGGGAGTACAGATACGCAGTATTTT
>.|TRBJ2-3|TRBV9|TRBD2
CASSVGLAGEADTQYF
TGTGCCAGCAGCGTAGGTCTAGCGGGAGAGGCAGATACGCAGTATTTT
>.|TRBJ2-2|TRBV5-4|TRBD1
CASSSGQGGAGELFF
TGTGCCAGCAGCTCCGGACAGGGAGGAGCCGGGGAGCTGTTTTTT
>.|TRBJ1-2|TRBV27|.
CASSDLAGVGVGYTF
TGTGCCAGCAGTGATTTGGCAGGGGTCGGCGTTGGCTACACCTTC
>.|TRBJ2-5|TRBV11-1|.
CASSYRSSKAQETQYF
TGTGCCAGCAGCTATAGGAGCTCCAAAGCTCAAGAGACCCAGTACTTC
>.|TRBJ2-7|TRBV4-1|TRBD2
CASSPVTSGYSYEQYF
TGCGCCAGCAGCCCAGTCACTAGCGGCTACTCCTACGAGCAGTACTTC
>.|TRBJ2-2|TRBV19|.
CASSSTGELFF
TGTGCCAGCTCTAGCACCGGGGAGCTGTTTTTT
>.|TRBJ1-1|TRBV30|.
CAWSRRRNTEAFF
TGTGCCTGGAGTAGAAGGAGAAACACTGAAGCTTTCTTT
>.|TRBJ2-2|TRBV13|TRBD2
CASSLGLADNTGELFF
TGTGCCAGCAGCTTGGGACTAGCGGACAACACCGGGGAGCTGTTTTTT
>.|TRBJ1-6|TRBV5-4|.
CASSSSIPGQPLHF
TGTGCCAGCAGCTCATCCATCCCGGGACAACCCCTCCACTTT
>many|TRBJ1-2|TRBV19|.
CASKQTYGYTF
TGTGCCAGTAAACAGACCTATGGCTACACCTTC
>.|TRBJ2-7|TRBV18|TRBD2
CASSPRPSGSDEQYF
TGTGCCAGCTCACCACGTCCTAGCGGGAGCGACGAGCAGTACTTC
>.|TRBJ1-5|TRBV7-8|.
CASSLAGAGQPQHF
TGTGCCAGCAGCTTAGCAGGGGCAGGGCAGCCCCAGCATTTT
>once|TRBJ1-6|TRBV25-1|.
CASSTRDSSYNSPLHF
TGTGCCAGCAGTACGAGGGATAGCTCCTATAATTCACCCCTCCACTTT
>.|TRBJ2-7|TRBV29-1|.
CSVETGRTYEQYF
TGCAGCGTTGAAACAGGACGGACCTACGAGCAGTACTTC
>once|TRBJ1-3|TRBV5-1|.
CASSLGQVYSDTIYF
TGCGCCAGCAGCTTGGGACAGGTTTACTCGGACACCATATATTTT
>.|TRBJ2-1|TRBV29-1|.
CSVEDPDRQTYNEQFF
TGCAGCGTTGAAGATCCGGACAGACAAACCTACAATGAGCAGTTCTTC
>.|TRBJ1-4|TRBV5-7|.
CASSLGGAASNEKLFF
TGTGCCAGCAGCTTAGGAGGGGCAGCCTCTAATGAAAAACTGTTTTTT
>.|TRBJ2-4|TRBV9|TRBD2
CASSVDPASGDIQYF
TGTGCCAGCAGCGTAGATCCCGCTAGCGGAGACATTCAGTACTTC
>.|TRBJ2-7|TRBV5-1|TRBD1
CASSPTANRGNEQYF
TGCGCCAGCAGCCCGACAGCAAACAGGGGCAACGAGCAGTACTTC
>.|TRBJ1-5|TRBV6-5|.
CASRGTGNQPQHF
TGTGCCAGCAGGGGGACTGGCAATCAGCCCCAGCATTTT
>.|TRBJ1-6|TRBV28|.
CASSPMGGASSYNSPLHF
TGTGCCAGCAGTCCCATGGGGGGGGCCAGCTCCTATAATTCACCCCTCCACTTT
>.|TRBJ1-5|TRBV12-5|.
CASGLTGSHSNQPQHF
TGTGCTAGTGGTTTAACAGGGTCGCATAGCAATCAGCCCCAGCATTTT
>.|TRBJ2-5|TRBV28|.
CASSLVGGGETQYF
TGTGCCAGCAGTTTAGTCGGCGGTGGGGAGACCCAGTACTTC
>.|TRBJ1-1|TRBV29-1|.
CSVDRGGDTEAFF
TGCAGCGTTGATCGGGGAGGCGACACTGAAGCTTTCTTT
>.|TRBJ2-1|TRBV6-6|TRBD1
CASSSTGTGVVNEQFF
TGTGCCAGCAGTTCCACCGGGACAGGCGTCGTCAATGAGCAGTTCTTC
>.|TRBJ2-7|TRBV6-5|.
CASSRPTQGSYEQYF
TGTGCCAGCAGTAGGCCGACGCAGGGTTCCTACGAGCAGTACTTC